Listed here are 18 T cell receptor beta chains from one sample, sequenced in a study of OX40 agonist ivuxolimab in advanced cancers. Produced via immunoSEQ multiplex PCR; TCRdb's table is partial and in-frame only. The data contain 65,000 to 95,000 clones, roughly 90% of them singletons. The sample was CD4+ or CD8+ T cells sorted from blood, taken in a trial of the OX40 agonist ivuxolimab. Receptor source: an adult with an advanced solid tumor such as melanoma, head and neck, liver or kidney cancer.

The chain is built from TRBV9 and TRBJ1-2; D uncertain. Germline CDR1 and CDR2: SGDLS and YYNGEE. The CDR3 loop spans 14 amino acids. V lost 3 bases to trimming and J lost 4 bases, with 13 bases between them. CDR3 DNA sequence: TGTGCCAGCAGCGCGGACCTTTTCGTCTATGGCTACACCTTC. This translates into CASSADLFVYGYTF.

The rearrangement uses TRBV6-1 and TRBJ1-1; no definite D call. Germline CDR1 reads MNHNS; CDR2 reads SASEGT. V lost 6 bases and J lost 0, with 5 bases in between. This CDR3 spans 12 amino acids. CDR3 sequence (DNA): TGTGCCAGCAGAGAATTGAACACTGAAGCTTTCTTT. As protein: CASRELNTEAFF.

The J gene is TRBJ1-3, the V gene TRBV18, with TRBD1 as a possible D gene (5 bases). Germline V gene lookup returns CDR1 KGHSH and CDR2 LQKENI. Trimming left V 2 bases short and J 2 bases short, with 16 bases between. This CDR3 comprises 17 residues. The CDR3 sequence: CASSPTQVGATGNTIYF. CDR3 bases: TGTGCCAGCTCACCAACGCAGGTTGGGGCTACTGGAAACACCATATATTTT.

This chain connects TRBV2 to TRBJ2-5; no clear D. TRBJ2-7 matches the DNA end more closely, so the J call is doubtful. The CDR3 totals 11 residues. Per germline, CDR1 SNHLY and CDR2 FYNNEI. DNA of the CDR3: TGTGCCAGCTCATACTTCTACGAGCAGTACTTC. It yields the protein CASSYFYEQYF.

This chain connects TRBV10-3 to TRBJ2-3, with D possibly called TRBD1 or TRBD2 (6 bases each). The CDR3 has 16 residues. Germline assignment: CDR1 ENHRY and CDR2 SYGVKD. V was shortened by 10 bases and J by 1 base, with 21 bases between the two germline ends. CDR3 residues: CATRGSGEVGTDTQYF. The CDR3 DNA sequence: TGTGCCACCAGGGGATCGGGAGAGGTGGGCACAGATACGCAGTATTTT.

J is TRBJ1-3 and V is TRBV5-1; TRBD1 might be the D (6 bases). CDR3 length: 14 residues. With 4 bases removed from V and 4 bases from J, the gap between germline ends came to 12 bases. Germline V gene sequence: CDR1 SGHRS, CDR2 YFSETQ. The CDR3 region has the DNA TGCGCCAGCAGCCCAGGGGTATACGGAAACACCATATATTTT. It yields the protein CASSPGVYGNTIYF.

This clone was detected only once. The chain uses TRBV11-2 and TRBJ2-7; no definite D call. The CDR3 is made up of 15 amino acids. In germline, CDR1 is SGHAT, CDR2 FQNNGV. V was trimmed by 4 bases and J by 2 bases, leaving 15 bases between them. Written as DNA, the CDR3 is TGTGCCAGCAGCTCCCCCGGCAGGCCCCCCTACGAGCAGTACTTC. Translation gives CASSSPGRPPYEQYF. The variable domain in full, completed from reference TRBV11-2 and TRBJ2-7, reads EAGVAQSPRYKIIEKRQSVAFWCNPISGHATLYWYQQILGQGPKLLIQFQNNGVVDDSQLPKDRFSAERLKGVDSTLKIQPAKLEDSAVYLCASSSPGRPPYEQYFGPGTRLTVT.

The chain employs TRBV2 and TRBJ1-3; D uncertain. The germline gives CDR1 SNHLY, CDR2 FYNNEI. The CDR3 has 13 residues. The V end was cut by 8 bases, the J end by 9 bases, with 17 bases between. The CDR3 DNA is TGTGCCAGCGGAACCGAGCAACGGGTCACCATATATTTT. Amino acids: CASGTEQRVTIYF.

V and J are TRBV6-1 and TRBJ1-1; weak D call: TRBD1 (5 bases). The CDR3 is 11 residues long. V lost 7 bases and J 6 bases, leaving 9 bases between the germline ends. Germline V gene data show CDR1 as MNHNS and CDR2 as SASEGT. CDR3 nucleotides: TGTGCCAGCAAGAGACAGTCTGAAGCTTTCTTT. It is translated as CASKRQSEAFF.

The V and J genes are TRBV20-1 and TRBJ2-4, with a tentative D call TRBD1 (5 bases). CDR3 size: 11 residues. Germline loops: CDR1 DFQATT, CDR2 SNEGSKA (reference sequence). Trimming stripped 5 bases from V and 15 bases from J, with 17 bases between. The CDR3 sequence is CSAHWGLGRYF. The CDR3 DNA reads as TGCAGTGCTCACTGGGGCCTGGGGCGGTACTTC.

This sequence joins TRBV5-1 and TRBJ2-7, with 7 positions matching TRBD1. The CDR3 runs to 14 residues. Germline V gene sequence: CDR1 SGHRS, CDR2 YFSETQ. V lost 3 bases, J lost 3 bases, and 6 bases stayed unmatched. The CDR3 spells CASSWRTGLYEQYF. The CDR3 DNA sequence: TGCGCCAGCAGCTGGAGGACAGGTCTCTACGAGCAGTACTTC.

The rearrangement links TRBV5-4 to TRBJ2-2; 12 bases agree with TRBD1. The CDR3 is made up of 15 amino acids. The germline V gene encodes CDR1 SGHNT and CDR2 YYREEE (reference sequence). J lost 7 bases, V lost 3 bases, and 4 bases had no gene match. Written as DNA, the CDR3 is TGTGCCAGCAGCTGGGGACAGGGGGCTTACGGGGAGCTGTTTTTT. Translating it yields CASSWGQGAYGELFF.

This clone showed up just once. Germline is not matched at one junction end, which may reflect a read error. The chain recombines TRBV4-1 with TRBJ1-2; 11 nucleotides match TRBD1. Germline V CDR1 and CDR2: MGHRA, YSYEKL. The CDR3 contains 17 residues. The CDR3 DNA is TGCGCCAGCAGCCTAGGCCGGGACAGGGGGATCCTCTATGGCTACATCTTC. As protein: CASSLGRDRGILYGYIF.

V usage is TRBV9 and J usage is TRBJ2-1; the match to TRBD2 covers 9 bases. Unmatched junction bases numbered 8, after V lost 3 bases and J lost 7 bases. This CDR3 has 15 amino acids. Germline lookup yields CDR1 SGDLS and CDR2 YYNGEE. CDR3 DNA: TGTGCCAGCAGCGCGCGGCGGGAGGGCCGAAATGAGCAGTTCTTC. This gives the protein CASSARREGRNEQFF.

The chain links TRBV5-6 to TRBJ2-1, with 7 bases lining up with TRBD1. The CDR3 consists of 16 residues. Trimming at V came to 2 bases and at J to 4 bases, leaving 9 bases not matched to a gene. Germline loops: CDR1 SGHDT, CDR2 YYEEEE. The CDR3 DNA reads as TGTGCCAGCAGCTTCAGGGGCAGGGGGAAGTACAATGAGCAGTTCTTC. Amino acid sequence: CASSFRGRGKYNEQFF.

The chain uses TRBV5-1 and TRBJ2-1, with 7 positions matching TRBD1. CDR1 SGHRS and CDR2 YFSETQ come from the germline V gene. V dropped 2 bases and J dropped 5; count of bases not matched to a gene: 4. The CDR3 is 14 residues long. CDR3 sequence: CASSFLTGDNEQFF. Written as DNA, the CDR3 is TGCGCCAGCAGCTTCCTCACAGGGGACAATGAGCAGTTCTTC.

The V and J genes are TRBV6-5 and TRBJ2-5; 11 bases are shared with TRBD1. The J segment lost 2 bases and the V segment lost 8 bases, leaving 4 bases of the junction unmatched. The germline V gene encodes CDR1 MNHEY and CDR2 SVGAGI. This CDR3 region has 14 residues. The CDR3 DNA follows: TGTGCCAGCTGGGACAGGGGGACACAAGAGACCCAGTACTTC. Its translation: CASWDRGTQETQYF.

The rearrangement joins TRBV5-6 to TRBJ2-3; 11 nucleotides agree with TRBD2. This CDR3 region has 17 residues. V lost 1 base to trimming and J lost 5 bases; unmatched junction nucleotides: 9. The germline V gene encodes CDR1 SGHDT and CDR2 YYEEEE. CDR3 residues: CASSLSNSGGAGDTQYF. The CDR3 coding sequence is TGTGCCAGCAGCTTGTCGAATAGCGGGGGGGCTGGAGATACGCAGTATTTT.